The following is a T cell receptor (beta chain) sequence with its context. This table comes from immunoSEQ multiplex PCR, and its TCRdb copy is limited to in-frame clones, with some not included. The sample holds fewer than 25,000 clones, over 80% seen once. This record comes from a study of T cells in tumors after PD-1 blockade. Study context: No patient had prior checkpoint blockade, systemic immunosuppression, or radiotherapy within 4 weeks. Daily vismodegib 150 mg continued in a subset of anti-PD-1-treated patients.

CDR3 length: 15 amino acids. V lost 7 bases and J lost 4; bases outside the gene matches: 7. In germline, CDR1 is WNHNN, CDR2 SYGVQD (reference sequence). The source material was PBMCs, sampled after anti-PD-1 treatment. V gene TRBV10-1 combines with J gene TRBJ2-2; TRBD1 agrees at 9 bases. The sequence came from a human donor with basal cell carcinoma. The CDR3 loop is CASTPGQGITGELFF. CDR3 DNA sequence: TGCGCCAGCACCCCGGGACAGGGAATCACCGGGGAGCTGTTTTTT.